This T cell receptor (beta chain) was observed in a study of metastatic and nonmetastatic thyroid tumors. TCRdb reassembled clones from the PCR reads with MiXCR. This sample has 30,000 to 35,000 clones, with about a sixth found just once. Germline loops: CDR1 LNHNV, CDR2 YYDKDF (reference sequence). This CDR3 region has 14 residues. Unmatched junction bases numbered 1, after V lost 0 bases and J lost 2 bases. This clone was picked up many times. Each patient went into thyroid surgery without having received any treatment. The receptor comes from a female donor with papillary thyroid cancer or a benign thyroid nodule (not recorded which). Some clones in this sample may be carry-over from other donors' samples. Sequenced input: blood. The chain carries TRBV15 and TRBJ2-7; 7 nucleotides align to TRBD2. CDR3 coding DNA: TGTGCCACCAGCAGAGATGCGGGGGCCTACGAGCAGTACTTC. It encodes CATSRDAGAYEQYF.